This T cell receptor (beta chain) was retrieved from a study of identical twins. Findings and caveats of the study: The authors drew conclusions from cross-sectional statistical analysis rather than following the same donors. Invariant T cells like MAIT and iNKT could partly confound the zero-insertion analyses.

TCRdb re-derived calls from the 5' RACE reads in MiXCR, one entry per CDR3 protein. The sample contains 690,000 or so distinct CDR3 sequences, roughly 6% of which appear only once. Healthy Caucasian individuals made up all the donors. In its sample, this clonotype was seen many times. Its antigen remains unidentified. The CDR3 covers 15 residues. Germline CDR1 and CDR2: MNHEY and SVGAGI. With 6 bases clipped from V and 10 bases from J, the junction kept 14 bases outside the gene matches. This rearrangement joins TRBV6-5 to TRBJ2-1, with 8 bases fitting TRBD1. This clonotype was sampled from a man in his late teens or twenties in good health. The sequenced sample was naive T cells sorted from blood. In nucleotides, the CDR3 is TGTGCCAGCAGCCGTGGACAGGGCCCCATTGGGGAGCAGTTCTTC. Translation: CASSRGQGPIGEQFF.